The following is a T cell receptor (beta chain) sequence with its context. This specimen belongs to a study of esophageal squamous cell carcinoma under preoperative chemotherapy. CDR3 size: 13 residues. CDR1 and CDR2 (germline): SGHAT, FQNNGV. MiXCR, applied by TCRdb to the PCR reads, yields one record per CDR3 protein. The sample gives over 14,000 distinct CDR3 sequences, about three fifths of which show up once; about 53% is in the top ten. The time point here: before preoperative PTX-NDP chemotherapy. The receptor's source is a human donor with esophageal squamous cell carcinoma. The donor label of this sample is uncertain. This specimen was collected from a patient given preoperative chemotherapy. The V gene is TRBV11-2, the J gene TRBJ2-3; D is unclear. The J call may be mistaken, given a closer DNA end match to TRBJ2-5. The CDR3 DNA sequence: TGTGCCAGCAGCTTTGCGGAAGGAGAGACCCAGTACTTC. Translated: CASSFAEGETQYF.